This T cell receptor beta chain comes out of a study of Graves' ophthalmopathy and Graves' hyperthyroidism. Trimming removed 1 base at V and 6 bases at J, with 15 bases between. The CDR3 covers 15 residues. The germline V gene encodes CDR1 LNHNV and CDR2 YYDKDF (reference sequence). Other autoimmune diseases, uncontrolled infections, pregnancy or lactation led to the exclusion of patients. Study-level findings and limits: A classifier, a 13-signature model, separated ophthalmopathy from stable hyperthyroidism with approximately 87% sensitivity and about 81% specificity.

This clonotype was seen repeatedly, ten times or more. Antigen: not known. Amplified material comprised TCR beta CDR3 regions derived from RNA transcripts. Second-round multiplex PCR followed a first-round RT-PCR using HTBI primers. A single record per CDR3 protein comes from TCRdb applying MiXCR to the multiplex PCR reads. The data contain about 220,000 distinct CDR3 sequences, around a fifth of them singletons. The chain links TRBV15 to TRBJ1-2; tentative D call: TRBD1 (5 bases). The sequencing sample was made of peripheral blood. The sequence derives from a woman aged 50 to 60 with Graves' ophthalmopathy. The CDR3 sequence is CATSRGLSGRNGYTF. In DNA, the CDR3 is TGTGCCACCAGCAGAGGATTGTCAGGGCGCAATGGCTACACCTTC.